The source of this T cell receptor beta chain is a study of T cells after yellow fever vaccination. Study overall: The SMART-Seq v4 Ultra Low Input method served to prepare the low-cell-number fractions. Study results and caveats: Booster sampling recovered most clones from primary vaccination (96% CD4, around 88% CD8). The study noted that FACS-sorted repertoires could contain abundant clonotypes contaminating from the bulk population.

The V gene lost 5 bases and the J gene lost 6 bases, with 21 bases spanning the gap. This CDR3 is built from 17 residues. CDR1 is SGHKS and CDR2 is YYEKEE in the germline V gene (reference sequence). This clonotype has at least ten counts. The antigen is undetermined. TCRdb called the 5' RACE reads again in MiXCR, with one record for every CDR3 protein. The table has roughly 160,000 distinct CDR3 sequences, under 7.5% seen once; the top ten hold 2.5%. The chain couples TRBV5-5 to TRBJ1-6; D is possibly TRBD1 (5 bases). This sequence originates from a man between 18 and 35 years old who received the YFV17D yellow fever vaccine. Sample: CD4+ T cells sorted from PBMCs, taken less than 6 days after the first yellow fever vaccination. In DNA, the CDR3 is TGTGCCAGCAGGTGGGGCGGGACTCTTGGCTTTAATTCACCCCTCCACTTT. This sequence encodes CASRWGGTLGFNSPLHF.